The rows below give T cell receptor beta chains drawn from one sample of a study of CD8+CD57+ T cells in acquired aplastic anemia. TCRdb independently ran MiXCR on the reads; one entry per CDR3 protein. The sample shows 250,000 to 300,000 distinct CDR3 sequences, approximately 55% of them seen only once. The sequenced sample consisted of sorted CD4+, CD8+, or CD8+CD57+ T cells (not recorded which) from PBMCs. The receptor source for this set is a human donor with severe aplastic anemia or a healthy control (not recorded which). CDR3s include the opening cysteine and the closing phenylalanine or tryptophan. D genes are given only for firm matches. Size values are once, few and many counts, or a class for expanded clones, and some rows have none.

size,D,J,V,DNA,CDR3
-,-,TRBJ2-3,TRBV7-9,TGTGCCAGCAGCCAAGAGAGGGCAGGCACAGATACGCAGTATTTT,CASSQERAGTDTQYF
many,-,TRBJ1-4,TRBV29-1,TGCTCGGGGGGCCTTAATGAAAAACTGTTTTTT,CSGGLNEKLFF
-,-,TRBJ2-2,TRBV12-3/TRBV12-4,TGTGTCAGCAGTCCGGATACCGGGGCGCTGTTTTTT,CVSSPDTGALFF
-,TRBD2,TRBJ2-3,TRBV19,TGTGCCAGTAGTAATAGCGGGGGAAGCACAGATACGCAGTATTTT,CASSNSGGSTDTQYF
-,-,TRBJ2-5,TRBV29-1,TGCAGCGTTGATCGGTCAGAGACCCAGTACTTC,CSVDRSETQYF
-,TRBD2,TRBJ2-7,TRBV24-1,TGTGCCAGCCTCACCCCGGGACTAGCGGGAGAATCTAACTACGAGCAGTACTTC,CASLTPGLAGESNYEQYF
-,TRBD2,TRBJ2-7,TRBV20-1,TGCAGTGCTTATACTAGCGGGAGGGCCTATGAGCAGTACTTC,CSAYTSGRAYEQYF
once,-,TRBJ1-2,TRBV29-1,TGCAGCGTAGACTGGGGGGGTGGCAACTATGGCTACACCTTC,CSVDWGGGNYGYTF
few,-,TRBJ1-2,TRBV2,TGTGCCAGCAGTGGGGTCGGAGCTCCGGGTTTCGATGGCTACACCTTC,CASSGVGAPGFDGYTF
-,TRBD2,TRBJ2-5,TRBV20-1,TGCAGTGCCCCTAGCGGGAGAGAGGAGACCCAGTACTTC,CSAPSGREETQYF
few,-,TRBJ1-1,TRBV29-1,TGCAGCGTTGAAGTGGGCAGCATGAACACTGAAGCTTTCTTT,CSVEVGSMNTEAFF
-,TRBD1,TRBJ1-2,TRBV6-5,TGTGCCAGCAGCCTGACAGGGGCAGCCTATGGCTACACCTTC,CASSLTGAAYGYTF
-,TRBD1,TRBJ2-2,TRBV7-8,TGTGCCAGCAGCACCGGGACAGTTCCATCCGGGGAGCCGTTTTTT,CASSTGTVPSGEPFF
many,-,TRBJ1-6,TRBV5-4,TGTGCCAGCAGCTTGGGTGGGGCTCTCTATAATTCACCCCTCCACTTT,CASSLGGALYNSPLHF
once,-,TRBJ2-7,TRBV7-7,TGTGCTAGCAGCTTAAAGAACGGAGCCCACGAGCAGTACTTC,CASSLKNGAHEQYF
-,-,TRBJ1-2,TRBV6-5,TGTGCCAGCAGGGACGGGCACTATGGCTACACCTTC,CASRDGHYGYTF
-,TRBD1,TRBJ2-1,TRBV5-4,TGTGCCAGCAGTCGCGGACAGGGAAGCTCCTACAATGAGCAGTTCTTC,CASSRGQGSSYNEQFF
-,TRBD1,TRBJ1-2,TRBV5-6,TGTGCCAGCAGCGCGGTGGGACAGAACTATGGCTACACCTTC,CASSAVGQNYGYTF
-,-,TRBJ1-1,TRBV20-1,TGCAGTGCTAGAGCCCCGCGCGGGGACACTGAAGCTTTCTTT,CSARAPRGDTEAFF
-,-,TRBJ1-5,TRBV6-6,TGTGCCAGCAGTAATGGGAAGAGCTCACCCCAGCATTTT,CASSNGKSSPQHF
-,TRBD2,TRBJ2-7,TRBV19,TGTGCCAGTAGCCCCGGGACTAGCGGGAGGGCCGACGAGCAGTACTTC,CASSPGTSGRADEQYF
few,-,TRBJ1-5,TRBV7-9,TGTGCCAGCAGCCCGGGGCAAGATGGAACCCCCGTGCATTTT,CASSPGQDGTPVHF
-,TRBD2,TRBJ2-1,TRBV7-3,TGTGCCAGCAGCGCGGGACTAGCCTACAATGAGCAGTTCTTC,CASSAGLAYNEQFF
many,-,TRBJ2-7,TRBV5-8,TGTGCCAGCAGCTCGTTAATGAGCGAGCAGTACTTC,CASSSLMSEQYF
-,-,TRBJ1-5,TRBV20-1,TGCAGTGCCAAGGGTTTTCAGCCCCAGCATTTT,CSAKGFQPQHF
-,-,TRBJ2-5,TRBV7-8,TGTGCCAGCAGCTTAGCTTTCGAGGAAGAGACCCAGTACTTC,CASSLAFEEETQYF
-,-,TRBJ2-5,TRBV29-1,TGCAGCGTCATGGAACCGGGGGAGACCCAGTACTTC,CSVMEPGETQYF
-,TRBD1,TRBJ1-6,TRBV2,TGTGCCAGCAGTGTTGGGGACAGGGCGAATAATTCACCCCTCCACTTT,CASSVGDRANNSPLHF
-,-,TRBJ1-3,TRBV25-1,TGTGCCAGCAGTGAAGGTGACCACTCTGGAAACACCATATATTTT,CASSEGDHSGNTIYF
-,TRBD2,TRBJ2-7,TRBV20-1,TGCAGTGCTAGTCATAGCGGGGGACAACACGAGCAGTACTTC,CSASHSGGQHEQYF
many,-,TRBJ1-3,TRBV20-1,TGCAGTGCTAGATGGCGAGAAGCTGGAAACGCCATATATTTT,CSARWREAGNAIYF
-,TRBD2,TRBJ2-3,TRBV19,TGTGCCAGTAGTATAGGGACTAGGGGCGATACGCAGTATTTT,CASSIGTRGDTQYF
many,-,TRBJ1-5,TRBV5-6,TGTGCCAGCAGCGGCGGGGGCTCCTATGGCAATCAGCCCCAGCATTTT,CASSGGGSYGNQPQHF
-,-,TRBJ2-2,TRBV19,TGTGCCAGTAGTATATGGGGAGGACAGGACGGGTCCGGGGAGCTGTTTTTT,CASSIWGGQDGSGELFF
-,-,TRBJ1-6,TRBV19,TGTGCCAGTCGGCTAGCCGAGGGTTGGGAATCCCTCCACTTT,CASRLAEGWESLHF
-,TRBD1,TRBJ1-1,TRBV20-1,TGCAGTGCTAGACTACGGACAGGGAAAAGAAACACTGAAGCTTTCTTT,CSARLRTGKRNTEAFF
many,TRBD1,TRBJ1-6,TRBV19,TGTGCCAGCTCAGGGGGCTCTTCACCCCTCCACTTT,CASSGGSSPLHF
-,-,TRBJ2-5,TRBV7-8,TGTGCCAGCAGCCCTGGGGACACCCAAGAGACCCAGTACTTC,CASSPGDTQETQYF
-,TRBD2,TRBJ2-5,TRBV20-1,TGCAGTGCTAGAGACACGGGGACTAGCGGGGCCTCCCCTCAGCACTTC,CSARDTGTSGASPQHF
many,TRBD1,TRBJ2-2,TRBV7-8,TGTGCCAGCAGCTTGAATAGGGGGCTCACCGGGGAGCTGTTTTTT,CASSLNRGLTGELFF
-,-,TRBJ1-5,TRBV12-3/TRBV12-4,TGTGCCAGCAGTCCTTGGACTAGCGGGGGAAGCCTTAGCAATCAGCCCCAGCATTTT,CASSPWTSGGSLSNQPQHF